This record concerns one T cell receptor beta chain sequence. TCRdb itself ran the RT-PCR reads through MiXCR, one entry per CDR3 protein. The table includes around 700,000 distinct CDR3 sequences, about 14% detected once. CDR3 length: 15 amino acids. From germline, CDR1 is LGHDT and CDR2 YNNKEL (reference sequence). Between the trimmed V and J ends, which lost 3 bases and 4 bases, there was a span of 13 bases. The gene calls are TRBV3-1 and TRBJ2-1, with D perhaps assigned TRBD1 or TRBD2 (5 bases each). This clonotype was sampled from a female donor in good health, serving as a healthy control. Sequenced input: memory CD4+ T cells from blood. The chain's CDR3 is CASSQSGKGYNEQFF. Here the CDR3 DNA reads TGTGCCAGCAGCCAGTCCGGGAAGGGGTACAATGAGCAGTTCTTC.